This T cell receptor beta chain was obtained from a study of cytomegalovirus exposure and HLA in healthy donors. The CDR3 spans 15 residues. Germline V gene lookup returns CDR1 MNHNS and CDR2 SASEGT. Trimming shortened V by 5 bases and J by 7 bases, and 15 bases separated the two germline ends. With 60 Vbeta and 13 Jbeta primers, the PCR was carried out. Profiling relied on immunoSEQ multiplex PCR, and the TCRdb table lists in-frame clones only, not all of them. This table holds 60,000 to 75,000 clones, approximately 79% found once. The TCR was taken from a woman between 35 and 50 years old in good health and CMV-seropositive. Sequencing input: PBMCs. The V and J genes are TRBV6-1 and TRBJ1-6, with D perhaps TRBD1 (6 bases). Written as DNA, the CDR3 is TGTGCCAGCAGTTCTACAGGGATCTCCAATTCACCCCTCCACTTT. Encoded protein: CASSSTGISNSPLHF.